This T cell receptor (beta chain) is drawn from a study of OX40 agonist ivuxolimab in advanced cancers. Study-level background: Recorded diagnoses for dose-escalation patients were hepatocellular carcinoma, melanoma, renal cell or head and neck cancer.

Generated by immunoSEQ multiplex PCR, the TCRdb table keeps only in-frame clones and is missing some. The sample has fewer than 90,000 clones, roughly 93% seen once. Concerning this clone: Its cognate antigen is unknown.

Germline V gene data show CDR1 as SGHNT and CDR2 as YYREEE (reference sequence). Trimming left V 6 bases short and J 6 bases short, with 12 bases between. The CDR3 consists of 12 residues. Findings of the study overall: Clones of CD4+ and CD8+ blood T cells grew by week 6 at doses of 0.1 to 3.0 mg/kg. Averaged across samples, CD8+ T cells carried more expanded clones than CD4+ did. Some of the lowest clonal expansion was seen in partial responders at 0.1-3.0 mg/kg.

Specimen: CD4+ or CD8+ T cells sorted from blood, collected in a trial of the OX40 agonist ivuxolimab. This receptor was identified in an adult with an advanced solid tumor such as melanoma, head and neck, liver or kidney cancer. The rearrangement uses TRBV5-4 and TRBJ1-1; D may be TRBD1 (6 bases). The CDR3 nucleotides are TGTGCCAGCAACAGGGCAAATGCTGAAGCTTTCTTT. It is translated as CASNRANAEAFF.